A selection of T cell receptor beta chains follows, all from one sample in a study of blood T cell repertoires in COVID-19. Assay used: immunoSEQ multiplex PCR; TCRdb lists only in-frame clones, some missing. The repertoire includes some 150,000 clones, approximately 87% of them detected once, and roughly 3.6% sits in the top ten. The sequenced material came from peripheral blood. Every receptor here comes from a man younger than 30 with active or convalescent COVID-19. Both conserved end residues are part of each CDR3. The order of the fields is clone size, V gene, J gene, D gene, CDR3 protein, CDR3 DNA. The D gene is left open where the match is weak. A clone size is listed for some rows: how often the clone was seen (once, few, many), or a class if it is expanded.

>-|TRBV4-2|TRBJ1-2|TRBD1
CASSQDRGQGVGGYTF
TGTGCCAGCAGCCAAGATCGAGGACAGGGTGTAGGTGGCTACACCTTC
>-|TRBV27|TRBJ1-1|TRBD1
CASSINPLRTIQGAITEAFF
TGTGCCAGCAGCATTAATCCCCTCCGCACGATTCAGGGGGCTATCACTGAAGCTTTCTTT
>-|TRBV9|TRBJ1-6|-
CASSVALQGLNSPLHF
TGTGCCAGCAGCGTAGCCCTGCAGGGGTTGAATTCACCCCTCCACTTT
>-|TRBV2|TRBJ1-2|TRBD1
CASSVGTGVDNYGYTF
TGTGCCAGCAGTGTGGGGACAGGGGTCGATAACTATGGCTACACCTTC
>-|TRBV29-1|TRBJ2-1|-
CSVEFRYNEQFF
TGCAGCGTTGAATTTCGGTATAATGAGCAGTTCTTC
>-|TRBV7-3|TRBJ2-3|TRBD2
CASSLTVGLAGGNTDTQYF
TGTGCCAGCAGCTTAACCGTTGGACTAGCGGGAGGTAACACAGATACGCAGTATTTT
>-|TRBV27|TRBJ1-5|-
CASSPRFAGGNQPQHF
TGTGCCAGCAGCCCGCGGTTCGCAGGGGGCAATCAGCCCCAGCATTTT
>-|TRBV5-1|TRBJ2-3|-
CASSLGIGGMYTDTQYF
TGCGCCAGCAGCTTGGGTATAGGGGGTATGTACACAGATACGCAGTATTTT
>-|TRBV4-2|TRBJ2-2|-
CASSQHREIGELFF
TGTGCCAGCAGCCAACACAGGGAAATCGGGGAGCTGTTTTTT
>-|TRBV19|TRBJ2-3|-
CASSIGTGTDTQYF
TGTGCCAGTAGTATAGGGACTGGCACAGATACGCAGTATTTT
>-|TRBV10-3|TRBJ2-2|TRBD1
CAISEVGDRAPGELFF
TGTGCCATCAGTGAAGTTGGGGACAGGGCCCCCGGGGAGCTGTTTTTT
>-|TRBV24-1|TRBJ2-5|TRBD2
CATSDPRTSGSEAQYF
TGTGCCACCAGTGATCCCAGGACTAGCGGGAGTGAGGCCCAGTACTTC
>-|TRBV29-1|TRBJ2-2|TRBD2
CSVEGREFIGELFF
TGCAGCGTTGAGGGGCGGGAGTTTATCGGGGAGCTGTTTTTT
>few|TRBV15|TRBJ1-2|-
CATSRDQVNYGYTF
TGTGCCACCAGCAGAGATCAGGTCAACTATGGCTACACCTTC
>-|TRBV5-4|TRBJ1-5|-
CASSSGGLGSNQPQHF
TGTGCCAGCAGCTCGGGAGGCTTGGGTAGCAATCAGCCCCAGCATTTT
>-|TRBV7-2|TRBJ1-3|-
CASSLEGSGNTIYF
TGTGCCAGCAGCTTGGAGGGATCTGGAAACACCATATATTTT
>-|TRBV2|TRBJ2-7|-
CASMLIIEQYF
TGTGCCAGCATGCTAATTATCGAGCAGTACTTC
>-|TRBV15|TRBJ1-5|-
CATSRDIGGSNQPQHF
TGTGCCACCAGCAGAGATATCGGGGGTAGCAATCAGCCCCAGCATTTT
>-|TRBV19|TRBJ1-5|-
CASSYSGNPQPQHF
TGTGCCAGTAGTTATTCCGGGAATCCGCAGCCCCAGCATTTT
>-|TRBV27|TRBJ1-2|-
CASSLGGARGYTF
TGTGCCAGCAGTTTGGGGGGGGCCCGGGGCTACACCTTC
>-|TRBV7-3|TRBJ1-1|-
CASSFGGNTEAFF
TGTGCCAGCAGCTTCGGAGGGAACACTGAAGCTTTCTTT
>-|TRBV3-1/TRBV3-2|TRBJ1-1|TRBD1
CASSPTGGMNTEAFF
TGTGCCAGCAGCCCGACAGGGGGCATGAACACTGAAGCTTTCTTT
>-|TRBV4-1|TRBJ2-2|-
CASSQAMVSGNTGELFF
TGCGCCAGCAGCCAGGCAATGGTGTCAGGGAACACCGGGGAGCTGTTTTTT
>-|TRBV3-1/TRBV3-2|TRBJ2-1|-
CASSRRTPLGNEQFF
TGTGCCAGCAGCCGCAGGACACCTTTGGGCAATGAGCAGTTCTTC
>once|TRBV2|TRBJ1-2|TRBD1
CASSRLGTGGIIGYTF
TGTGCCAGCAGTAGACTCGGGACAGGGGGTATTATTGGCTACACCTTC
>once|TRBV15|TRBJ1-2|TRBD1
CATSRDRDRGYGYTF
TGTGCCACCAGCAGAGACCGGGACAGGGGGTATGGCTACACCTTC
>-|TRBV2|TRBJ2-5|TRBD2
CATVSGGGQETQYF
TGTGCCACCGTGAGCGGCGGGGGTCAAGAGACCCAGTACTTC
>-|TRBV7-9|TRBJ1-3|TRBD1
CASSTGTGGNWNTIYF
TGTGCCAGCAGTACCGGGACAGGAGGGAATTGGAACACCATATATTTT
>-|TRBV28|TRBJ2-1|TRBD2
CASSPSGLAGGHYNEQFF
TGTGCCAGCAGTCCGAGTGGACTAGCGGGGGGGCACTACAATGAGCAGTTCTTC
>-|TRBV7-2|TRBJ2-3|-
CASSPTGDTQYF
TGTGCCAGCAGCCCAACAGGGGATACGCAGTATTTT
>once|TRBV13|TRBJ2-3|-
CASSWEGGTDTQYF
TGTGCCAGCAGCTGGGAGGGGGGCACAGATACGCAGTATTTT
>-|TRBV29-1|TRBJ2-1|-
CSVVEGSLNEQFF
TGCAGCGTTGTTGAGGGTTCCCTGAATGAGCAGTTCTTC
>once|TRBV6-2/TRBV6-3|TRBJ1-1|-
CASSYSDGGTEAFF
TGTGCCAGCAGTTACTCAGACGGGGGAACTGAAGCTTTCTTT
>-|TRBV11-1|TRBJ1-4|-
CASSKQGPNEKLFF
TGTGCCAGCAGCAAACAGGGACCTAATGAAAAACTGTTTTTT
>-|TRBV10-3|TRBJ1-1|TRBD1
CAISESEGADVAEAFF
TGTGCCATCAGTGAGAGTGAGGGGGCTGACGTCGCTGAAGCTTTCTTT
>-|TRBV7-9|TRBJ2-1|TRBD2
CASSLATSGRYNEQFF
TGTGCCAGCAGCTTAGCGACTAGCGGGAGGTACAATGAGCAGTTCTTC
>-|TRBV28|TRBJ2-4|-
CASSQVGVAKNIQYF
TGTGCCAGCAGTCAGGTGGGAGTAGCCAAAAACATTCAGTACTTC
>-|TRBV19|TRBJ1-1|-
CASSSYSMNTEAFF
TGTGCCAGTAGTTCGTACAGCATGAACACTGAAGCTTTCTTT
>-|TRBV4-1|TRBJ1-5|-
CASSQGAALNQPQHF
TGCGCCAGCAGCCAAGGGGCAGCCCTCAATCAGCCCCAGCATTTT
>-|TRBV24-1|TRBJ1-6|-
CATSDSSVGMESPLHF
TGTGCCACCAGTGATTCCTCGGTGGGTATGGAGTCACCCCTCCACTTT
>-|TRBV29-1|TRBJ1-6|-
CSVERGGVVSPLHF
TGCAGCGTTGAACGGGGTGGGGTGGTTTCACCCCTCCACTTT